These T cell receptor beta chains were read from a single sample in a study of shared clonotypes between healthy human individuals. Using immunoSEQ multiplex PCR, the repertoire was profiled, and TCRdb retains in-frame clones only, with some absent. The table lists more than 2,000,000 clones, roughly 92% of them singletons. Input material: naive CD4+ T cells sorted from blood. Source of these receptors: a man aged 18 to 29 in good health. The CDR3 runs from the conserved cysteine through the conserved F or W. A D gene is named only where the DNA matches it firmly. The size field is filled for only some rows; it gives once, few, many or a size class.

CDR3	DNA	V	D	size	J
CSWRGPGGYTF	TGCAGCTGGAGGGGGCCGGGTGGCTACACCTTC	TRBV20-1	TRBD1	-	TRBJ1-2
CASSSLRGPLGYTF	TGTGCCAGCAGTTCCCTCCGGGGCCCTTTAGGCTACACCTTC	TRBV6-5	-	-	TRBJ1-2
CASKDSGRTEAFF	TGTGCCAGCAAAGACAGCGGAAGGACTGAAGCTTTCTTT	TRBV7-2	-	-	TRBJ1-1
CASSEEGASNQPQHF	TGTGCCAGCAGTGAGGAGGGTGCGAGCAATCAGCCCCAGCATTTT	TRBV2	-	-	TRBJ1-5
CASSTGTGGRYEQYF	TGTGCCAGCAGCACCGGGACAGGGGGGAGGTACGAGCAGTACTTC	TRBV7-2	TRBD1	-	TRBJ2-7
CASSKSDRAAQPQHF	TGTGCCAGCAGCAAATCCGACAGGGCCGCTCAGCCCCAGCATTTT	TRBV9	TRBD1	-	TRBJ1-5
CASSPIQGGTQYF	TGTGCCAGCAGTCCCATACAGGGGGGTACGCAGTATTTT	TRBV27	TRBD1	once	TRBJ2-3
CASSDGWAVTETQYF	TGTGCCAGCAGCGACGGTTGGGCAGTTACGGAGACCCAGTACTTC	TRBV5-6	-	-	TRBJ2-5
CASSPVQGRDGYTF	TGTGCCAGCTCACCGGTCCAGGGAAGGGACGGCTACACCTTC	TRBV18	-	-	TRBJ1-2
CASSGDYLYNEQFF	TGTGCCAGCAGTGGGGACTACCTTTACAATGAGCAGTTCTTC	TRBV2	TRBD2	-	TRBJ2-1
CASSGQGGFEQYF	TGTGCCAGCAGTGGACAGGGGGGTTTCGAGCAGTACTTC	TRBV2	TRBD1	-	TRBJ2-7
CATSRGLGGNQPQHF	TGTGCCACCAGCAGAGGCCTAGGGGGCAATCAGCCCCAGCATTTT	TRBV15	-	-	TRBJ1-5
CASNLVKKGNIQYF	TGTGCCAGCAACCTAGTCAAGAAGGGAAACATTCAGTACTTC	TRBV6-5	-	once	TRBJ2-4
CASSQAPGYEQYF	TGTGCCAGCAGCCAGGCCCCGGGCTACGAGCAGTACTTC	TRBV7-9	-	-	TRBJ2-7
CASSETTGWKQFF	TGTGCCAGCAGTGAAACCACAGGATGGAAGCAGTTCTTC	TRBV6-1	-	-	TRBJ2-1
CASSQESGYQETQYF	TGCGCCAGCAGCCAAGAATCAGGATACCAAGAGACCCAGTACTTC	TRBV4-1	-	-	TRBJ2-5
CASSTGGTEAFF	TGTGCCAGCAGTACAGGGGGCACTGAAGCTTTCTTT	TRBV2	TRBD1	-	TRBJ1-1
CASSQVPNGYTF	TGTGCCAGCAGCCAAGTCCCGAATGGCTACACCTTC	TRBV14	-	-	TRBJ1-2
CASSLGGPGEQYF	TGTGCCAGCAGCTTAGGCGGGCCGGGGGAGCAGTACTTC	TRBV11-2	-	-	TRBJ2-5
CSARDGPFRYEQYF	TGCAGCGCCCGGGACGGACCGTTTAGGTACGAGCAGTACTTC	TRBV29-1	-	-	TRBJ2-7
CASSITGAYEQYF	TGTGCCAGCAGTATAACAGGGGCCTACGAGCAGTACTTC	TRBV6-5	TRBD1	-	TRBJ2-7
CASSALAGYEQYF	TGTGCCAGCAGTGCCTTGGCCGGGTACGAGCAGTACTTC	TRBV6-5	-	once	TRBJ2-7
CASTGGQETQYF	TGCGCCAGCACAGGGGGTCAAGAGACCCAGTACTTC	TRBV5-1	TRBD1	-	TRBJ2-5
CASSSRLAGGYEQYF	TGTGCCAGCAGCTCTAGACTAGCGGGTGGGTACGAGCAGTACTTC	TRBV11-2	TRBD2	-	TRBJ2-7
CASSTGTLHTGELFF	TGTGCCAGCAGCACCGGGACTCTTCACACCGGGGAGCTGTTTTTT	TRBV6-5	-	-	TRBJ2-2
CASSLGGGGNEQYF	TGCGCCAGCAGCTTGGGAGGTGGGGGGAACGAGCAGTACTTC	TRBV5-1	-	-	TRBJ2-7
CASSLDRLSSGANVLTF	TGTGCCAGCAGCTTAGACAGGCTGAGCTCTGGGGCCAACGTCCTGACTTTC	TRBV7-9	-	-	TRBJ2-6
CASSRNPNDYEQYF	TGTGCCAGCAGCCGTAACCCCAACGACTACGAGCAGTACTTC	TRBV9	-	-	TRBJ2-7
CASSGGYEQYF	TGTGCCAGCAGCGGGGGCTACGAGCAGTACTTC	TRBV11-3	-	-	TRBJ2-7
CASSLEGLRNTEAFF	TGTGCCAGCAGCTTAGAGGGGTTGAGGAACACTGAAGCTTTCTTT	TRBV7-8	-	-	TRBJ1-1
CASSVPTGSRHNEQFF	TGTGCCAGTAGTGTCCCGACAGGGTCGAGACACAATGAGCAGTTCTTC	TRBV19	TRBD1	-	TRBJ2-1
CASSWVGQPQHF	TGTGCCAGCAGCTGGGTAGGCCAGCCCCAGCATTTT	TRBV7-8	-	-	TRBJ1-5
CASRSSGGPYNEQFF	TGTGCCAGCAGATCTAGCGGGGGGCCTTACAATGAGCAGTTCTTC	TRBV2	TRBD2	-	TRBJ2-1
CASSDLAGRTQYF	TGCGCCAGCAGTGATCTAGCGGGGAGGACCCAGTACTTC	TRBV10-1	TRBD2	-	TRBJ2-5
CAWSLYRVSEQYF	TGTGCCTGGAGTCTTTACAGGGTCTCCGAGCAGTACTTC	TRBV30	-	-	TRBJ2-7
CASSLARGNTIYF	TGTGCCAGCAGCTTAGCGCGGGGAAACACCATATATTTT	TRBV7-6	-	-	TRBJ1-3
CAISRSREKLFF	TGTGCCATCAGTCGTTCGCGTGAAAAACTGTTTTTT	TRBV10-3	-	-	TRBJ1-4
CASSEVGRGLGQPQHF	TGTGCCAGCAGTGAAGTTGGTAGGGGACTCGGTCAGCCCCAGCATTTT	TRBV6-1	-	-	TRBJ1-5
CAISEALNRNPAQPQHF	TGTGCCATCAGTGAGGCGCTTAACAGGAATCCGGCTCAGCCCCAGCATTTT	TRBV10-3	-	-	TRBJ1-5
CASSPGRGGETQYF	TGTGCCAGTAGTCCCGGGAGGGGCGGAGAGACCCAGTACTTC	TRBV19	TRBD2	-	TRBJ2-5